The clone carrying this T cell receptor beta chain has only a few counts. Its antigen is unidentified. Alongside a J-beta primer mix, a sample-barcoded 5' primer served in a second PCR lasting roughly 7 to 12 cycles. TCRdb analysed the 5' RACE reads with MiXCR anew, one entry per CDR3 protein. The top ten hold roughly 3.1% of the sample, which has some 850,000 distinct CDR3 sequences, around 24% seen once. The data belong to a study of blood T cells in healthy people across ages. General study results and limits: PBMC samples, being unsorted, prevented any conclusive comparison of naive and antigen-experienced cells.

The ends were cut back, 1 base at V and 3 bases at J, with 1 base in the middle. Germline V lookup: CDR1 SNHLY, CDR2 FYNNEI. The CDR3 runs to 12 residues. Separately, the same data were catalogued under a study of T cells of mothers and their children.

The sequenced sample consisted of blood. This clonotype originated in a boy aged 5 to 17 in good health. The chain links TRBV2 to TRBJ1-5; no reliable D call. CDR3 nucleotide sequence: TGTGCCAGCAGTGAAGACAATCAGCCCCAGCATTTT. This encodes CASSEDNQPQHF.